At least ten counts were recorded for the clone carrying this T cell receptor beta chain. Its specificity is unknown. The cDNA came from 5'RACE, which used 10-nucleotide random UMIs. TCRdb recomputed calls from the 5' RACE reads with MiXCR, one row per CDR3 protein. The repertoire holds 74,000 or so distinct CDR3 sequences, with around 9.9% as singletons. The sample comes from a study of neurological immune-mediated disorders. The CDR3 is 15 residues long. Per germline, CDR1 ENHRY and CDR2 SYGVKD. V was shortened by 6 bases and J by 8 bases, with 22 bases between the two germline ends. Whole-study findings and limits: Sharing of CDR3 amino acid sequences among expanded clones across subjects was absent, suggesting private repertoires in all groups. Levels of TCR clonal expansion peaked in HTLV-1-associated myelopathy and reached their lowest in multiple sclerosis, under those of healthy controls.

The TCR was taken from a man aged 50-59 years in good health. J is TRBJ1-1 and V is TRBV10-3, with D perhaps TRBD1 (5 bases). The source material was PBMCs. The CDR3: CAISDVTEGDSEAFF. CDR3 nucleotide sequence: TGTGCCATCAGCGACGTGACGGAGGGAGACAGCGAAGCTTTCTTT.